This is a list of T cell receptor beta chains from one sample in a study of blood T cell repertoires in COVID-19. TCRdb keeps only in-frame clones here, not all; method: immunoSEQ multiplex PCR. The table lists more than 80,000 clones, roughly 85% of them singletons. Sequencing was done on a sample of peripheral blood. All receptors derive from a woman aged 60-70 years with COVID-19, enrolled during active disease. Both conserved end residues are trimmed from each CDR3.

length	V	J	CDR3
14	TRBV4-1	TRBJ2-3	ASSPGQPTSTDTQY
11	TRBV6-5	TRBJ1-5	ASRRDLNQPQH
10	TRBV29-1	TRBJ2-5	SGGGGQETQY
17	TRBV6-2/TRBV6-3	TRBJ2-7	ASSRLPRSGLAASYEQY
12	TRBV28	TRBJ2-7	ASSLLQGTYEQY
13	TRBV5-5	TRBJ1-6	ASSSRRQGSSPLH
14	TRBV15	TRBJ2-3	ATSSRGGQGYDTQY
13	TRBV7-9	TRBJ2-4	ASSLARTGRNIQY
11	TRBV6-6	TRBJ2-5	ASSYRGQETQY
11	TRBV27	TRBJ2-1	ASSFGRGGEQF
12	TRBV2	TRBJ1-2	ASSEGLGGYGYT
10	TRBV7-9	TRBJ1-5	ASSLHDQPQH
13	TRBV19	TRBJ1-1	ASSPPTGSVTEAF
11	TRBV4-3	TRBJ1-4	ASSHGGTEKLF
12	TRBV4-3	TRBJ2-3	ASSQGRGLNTQY
12	TRBV9	TRBJ1-2	ASSVDNTGYGYT
12	TRBV3-1/TRBV3-2	TRBJ1-1	ASSQMTGNTEAF
11	TRBV6-5	TRBJ1-1	ASSYSWTGEAF
12	TRBV2	TRBJ1-4	ASRTPRDSEKLF
10	TRBV29-1	TRBJ2-3	SATEDSYTQY
13	TRBV5-1	TRBJ2-3	ASARSGGAPDTQY
11	TRBV19	TRBJ2-7	ASSPDRGYEQY
12	TRBV7-2	TRBJ2-7	ASSRRDRDYEQY
12	TRBV5-4	TRBJ1-4	ASSLGQTNEKLF
15	TRBV19	TRBJ2-6	ASSIQHRPSGANVLT
13	TRBV7-8	TRBJ2-1	ASSQTGSSYNEQF
11	TRBV28	TRBJ1-2	ASSLNRFYGYT
15	TRBV6-2/TRBV6-3	TRBJ1-1	ASSYSYFRDSTPEAF
13	TRBV3-1/TRBV3-2	TRBJ1-6	ASRGTEARDSPLH
17	TRBV6-6	TRBJ1-2	ASIRWAGQDLRRGYGYT
15	TRBV4-2	TRBJ1-6	ASSQEPTPRGNSPLH
13	TRBV5-6	TRBJ2-5	ASSPRPGRRETQY
12	TRBV11-2	TRBJ1-1	ASSFQGGGTEAF
13	TRBV2	TRBJ2-1	ASTQDPQGGNEQF
11	TRBV5-1	TRBJ2-3	ASSFLATDTQY
13	TRBV5-1	TRBJ1-2	ASSSRTGGSGGYT
11	TRBV13	TRBJ1-1	ASSSFRDTEAF
12	TRBV7-9	TRBJ1-3	ASTPDSSGNTIY
13	TRBV6-2/TRBV6-3	TRBJ2-5	ASSYPPAGAETQY
12	TRBV9	TRBJ1-4	ASSSRVTNEKLF
11	TRBV11-3	TRBJ1-3	ASSLSARDTIY
13	TRBV19	TRBJ1-5	ASSTTGGTKQPQH
11	TRBV3-1/TRBV3-2	TRBJ2-5	ASSQAGGETQY
13	TRBV24-1	TRBJ2-1	ATSLTGDPYNEQF
13	TRBV24-1	TRBJ2-3	ATSVSGTRTDTQY
13	TRBV6-5	TRBJ2-7	ASSYSTGGTYEQY
14	TRBV28	TRBJ2-2	ASSLWGQGNTGELF
12	TRBV6-5	TRBJ1-1	ASSYSGGGTEAF
12	TRBV2	TRBJ1-1	ASSAGLMNTEAF
12	TRBV7-9	TRBJ1-4	ASTHNSEGEKLF